This entry features one T cell receptor beta chain sequence. Antigen specificity is unknown. Diagnoses were made from clinical symptoms, serum measures (thyroxine and TRAb), thyroid ultrasound and orbital computed tomography. Source material for PBMCs was less than 12 ml fresh peripheral blood. The entry originates in a study of T cells in Graves' hyperthyroidism and ophthalmopathy. Per germline, CDR1 SGHTA and CDR2 FQGTGA. Trimming took 6 bases from V and 1 from J; bases not matched to a gene: 5. The CDR3 loop spans 16 amino acids. Broader study findings: Most expanded thyroid clonotypes above 0.001 recurred in blood.

Researchers amplified the TCR beta CDR3 regions from RNA transcripts. Researchers ran a first-round RT-PCR on the TCR CDR3 using the HTBI primer set. Each CDR3 protein is one row after TCRdb ran MiXCR on the multiplex PCR reads. The sample records 500,000 to 800,000 distinct CDR3 sequences, 14% being singletons. This chain links TRBV7-3 with TRBJ2-2; TRBD2 matches at 10 bases. Sequenced material: blood. This TCR was recovered from a woman between 45 and 60 years old with Graves' ophthalmopathy. CDR3 loop: CASRLSGRVNTGELFF. In DNA, the CDR3 is TGTGCCAGCAGACTAAGCGGGAGGGTGAACACCGGGGAGCTGTTTTTT.